This TCR beta chain was retrieved from a study of control samples from healthy donors and cancer patients. Germline V gene data show CDR1 as SQVTM and CDR2 as ANQGSEA. The V and J ends lost 4 bases and 6 bases, in that order; junction bases with no gene match: 4. The CDR3 loop spans 12 amino acids. TCRdb keeps only in-frame clones here, not all; method: immunoSEQ multiplex PCR. The repertoire holds 90,000 to 150,000 clones, with around 89% as singletons. This chain connects TRBV29-1 to TRBJ2-7; TRBD2 matches 9 bases. The TCR originated in a man aged 35-49 years in good health. Source material: blood. DNA of the CDR3: TGCAGCGTTGCGGGACTAGCTGTCGAGCAGTACTTC. Its translation: CSVAGLAVEQYF.